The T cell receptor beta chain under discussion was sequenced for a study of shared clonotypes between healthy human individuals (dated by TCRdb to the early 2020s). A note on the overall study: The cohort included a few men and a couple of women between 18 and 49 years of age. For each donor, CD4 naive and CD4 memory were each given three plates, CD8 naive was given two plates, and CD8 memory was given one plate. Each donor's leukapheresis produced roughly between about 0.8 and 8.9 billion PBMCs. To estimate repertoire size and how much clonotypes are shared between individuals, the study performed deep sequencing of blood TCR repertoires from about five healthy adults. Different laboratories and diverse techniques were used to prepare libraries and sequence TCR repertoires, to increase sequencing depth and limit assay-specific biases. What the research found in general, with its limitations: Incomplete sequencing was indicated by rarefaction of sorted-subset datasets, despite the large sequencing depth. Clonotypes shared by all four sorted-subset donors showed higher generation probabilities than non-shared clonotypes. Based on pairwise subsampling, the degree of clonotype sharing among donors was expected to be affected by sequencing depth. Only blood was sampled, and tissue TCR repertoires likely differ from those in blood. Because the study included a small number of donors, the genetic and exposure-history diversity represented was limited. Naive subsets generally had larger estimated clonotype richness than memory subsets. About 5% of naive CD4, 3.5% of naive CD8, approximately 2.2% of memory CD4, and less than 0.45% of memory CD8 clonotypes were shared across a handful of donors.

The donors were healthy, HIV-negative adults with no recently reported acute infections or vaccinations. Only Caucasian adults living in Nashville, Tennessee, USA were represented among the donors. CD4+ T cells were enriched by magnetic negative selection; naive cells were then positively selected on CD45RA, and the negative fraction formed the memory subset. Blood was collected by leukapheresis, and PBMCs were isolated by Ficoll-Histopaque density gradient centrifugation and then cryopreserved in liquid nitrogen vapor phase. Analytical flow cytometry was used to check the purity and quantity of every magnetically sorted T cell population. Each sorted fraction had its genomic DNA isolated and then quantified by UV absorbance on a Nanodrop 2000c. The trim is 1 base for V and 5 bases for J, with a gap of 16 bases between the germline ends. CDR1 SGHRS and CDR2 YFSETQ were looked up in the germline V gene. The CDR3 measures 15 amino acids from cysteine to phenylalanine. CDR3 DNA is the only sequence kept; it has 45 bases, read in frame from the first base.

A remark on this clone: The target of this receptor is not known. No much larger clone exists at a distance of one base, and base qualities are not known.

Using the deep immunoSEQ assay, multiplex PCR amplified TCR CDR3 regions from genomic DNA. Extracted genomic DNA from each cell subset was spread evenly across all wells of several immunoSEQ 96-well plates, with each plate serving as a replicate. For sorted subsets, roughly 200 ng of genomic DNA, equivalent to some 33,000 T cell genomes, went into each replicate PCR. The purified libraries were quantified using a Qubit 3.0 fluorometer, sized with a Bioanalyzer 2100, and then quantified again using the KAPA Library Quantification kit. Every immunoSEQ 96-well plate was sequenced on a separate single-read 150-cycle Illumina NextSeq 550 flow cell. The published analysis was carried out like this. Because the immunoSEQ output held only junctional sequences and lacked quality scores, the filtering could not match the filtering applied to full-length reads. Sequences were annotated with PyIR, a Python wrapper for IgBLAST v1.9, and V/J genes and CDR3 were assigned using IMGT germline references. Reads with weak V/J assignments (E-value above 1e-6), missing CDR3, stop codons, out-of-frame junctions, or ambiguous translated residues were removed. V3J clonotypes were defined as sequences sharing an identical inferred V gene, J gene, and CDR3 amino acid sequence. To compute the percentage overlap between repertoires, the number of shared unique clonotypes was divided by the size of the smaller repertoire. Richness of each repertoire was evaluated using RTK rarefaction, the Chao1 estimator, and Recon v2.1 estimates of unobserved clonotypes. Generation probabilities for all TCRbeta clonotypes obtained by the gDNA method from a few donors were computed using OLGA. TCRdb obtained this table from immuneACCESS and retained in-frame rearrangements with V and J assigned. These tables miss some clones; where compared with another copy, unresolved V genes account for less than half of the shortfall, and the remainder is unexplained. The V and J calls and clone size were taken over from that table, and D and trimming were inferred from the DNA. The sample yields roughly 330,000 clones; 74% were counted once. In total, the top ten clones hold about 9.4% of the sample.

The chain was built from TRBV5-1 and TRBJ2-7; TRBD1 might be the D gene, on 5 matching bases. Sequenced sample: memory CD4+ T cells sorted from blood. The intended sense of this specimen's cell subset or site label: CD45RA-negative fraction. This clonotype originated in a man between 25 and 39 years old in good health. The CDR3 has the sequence CASSLWQGNVNEQYF. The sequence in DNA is TGCGCCAGCAGCTTGTGGCAGGGAAATGTGAACGAGCAGTACTTC. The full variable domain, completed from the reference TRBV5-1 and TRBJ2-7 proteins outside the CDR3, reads KAGVTQTPRYLIKTRGQQVTLSCSPISGHRSVSWYQQTPGQGLQFLFEYFSETQRNKGNFPGRFSGRQFSNSRSEMNVSTLELGDSALYLCASSLWQGNVNEQYFGPGTRLTVT.